Included here is one T cell receptor beta chain sequence, with context. Authors' data handling: Amplification of reference gene primers was used by the study to estimate nucleated cell counts. Repertoires were generated with immunoSEQ multiplex PCR, while TCRdb's copy carries only in-frame clones and drops some. D and trimming were read from the DNA, whereas the V and J calls and clone size are those reported in that table. The sample has around 430,000 clones; around 88% are singletons. The germline gives CDR1 LGHNA, CDR2 YNFKEQ. The V segment lost 4 bases and the J segment 2 bases; nucleotides outside the gene matches: 16. The length of the CDR3 is 18 residues. This record comes from a study of blood T cell repertoires in COVID-19. Study-wide context: The samples span acute and convalescent COVID-19 from the United States, Italy and Spain.

The clonotype comes from a woman in her forties or fifties with COVID-19, enrolled during active disease. Sample: peripheral blood. The J gene is TRBJ1-1, the V gene TRBV4-2; 7 bases match TRBD1. CDR3 bases: TGTGCCAGCAGCCTACAAGGACAGGAACCCCTTCAAAACACTGAAGCTTTCTTT. This translates into CASSLQGQEPLQNTEAFF.